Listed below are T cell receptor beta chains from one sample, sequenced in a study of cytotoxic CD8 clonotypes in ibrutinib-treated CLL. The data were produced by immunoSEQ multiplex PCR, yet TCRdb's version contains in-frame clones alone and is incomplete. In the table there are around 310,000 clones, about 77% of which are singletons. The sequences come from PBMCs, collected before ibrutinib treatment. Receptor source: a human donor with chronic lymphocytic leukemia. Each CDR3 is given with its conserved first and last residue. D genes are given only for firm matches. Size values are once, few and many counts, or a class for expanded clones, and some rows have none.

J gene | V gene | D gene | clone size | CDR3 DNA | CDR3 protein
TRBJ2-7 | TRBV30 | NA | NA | TGTGCCTGGAGTGTACTAACGGGAGCCGGCGAGCAGTACTTC | CAWSVLTGAGEQYF
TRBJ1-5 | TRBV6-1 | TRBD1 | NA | TGTGCCAGTAAGGACAGGCTCAATCAGCCCCAGCATTTT | CASKDRLNQPQHF
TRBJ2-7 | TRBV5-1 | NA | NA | TGCGCCAGCAGCTTGATTTTCGGTGGGAGTTCCTACGAGCAGTACTTC | CASSLIFGGSSYEQYF
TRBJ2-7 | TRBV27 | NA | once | TGTGCCAGCAGTTACTCGCCAGGCAAAAACGAGCAGTACTTC | CASSYSPGKNEQYF
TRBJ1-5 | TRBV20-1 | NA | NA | TGCAGTGCTAGGGCGGGAGAGCCCCAGCATTTT | CSARAGEPQHF
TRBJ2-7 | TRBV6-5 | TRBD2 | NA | TGTGCCAGCAGCCAAGGACTAGCGGGAAGTTACGAGCAGTACTTC | CASSQGLAGSYEQYF
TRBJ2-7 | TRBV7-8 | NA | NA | TGTGCCAGCAGCTTCCCCCGACAGACAAACTCCTACGAGCAGTACTTC | CASSFPRQTNSYEQYF
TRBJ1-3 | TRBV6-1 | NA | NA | TGTGCCAGCAGGAGAGGAAACACCATATATTTT | CASRRGNTIYF
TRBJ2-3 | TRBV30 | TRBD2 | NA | TGTGCCTGGAGTCCCCCGGGACTAGCAAGAGATACGCAGTATTTT | CAWSPPGLARDTQYF
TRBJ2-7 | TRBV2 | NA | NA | TGTGCCAGCAGTGGCCTGCAGGGTCAAACCTACGAGCAGTACTTC | CASSGLQGQTYEQYF
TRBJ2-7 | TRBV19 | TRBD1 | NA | TGTGCCAGTACCCGCGCGCACAGGGGTATAATCTACGAGCAGTACTTC | CASTRAHRGIIYEQYF
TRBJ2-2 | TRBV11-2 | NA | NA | TGTGCCAGCAGCTTCATTGCCATAAAATCACCCGGGGAGCTGTTTTTT | CASSFIAIKSPGELFF
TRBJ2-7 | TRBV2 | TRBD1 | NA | TGTGCCAGCAGTGCGGGCACAGGGGGCGAGCAGTACTTC | CASSAGTGGEQYF
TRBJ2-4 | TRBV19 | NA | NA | TGTGCCAGTAGACAGACCGGATTTGCCAAAAACATTCAGTACTTC | CASRQTGFAKNIQYF
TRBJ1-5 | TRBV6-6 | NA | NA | TGTGCCAGCTCTTATTCTACAATAGATCAGCCCCAGCATTTT | CASSYSTIDQPQHF
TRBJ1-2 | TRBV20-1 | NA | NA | TGCAGTGCTAGGCAAGACTATGGCTACACCTTC | CSARQDYGYTF
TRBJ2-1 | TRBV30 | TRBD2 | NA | TGTGCCTGGAGTCTCGGACTAGCGGACAATGAGCAGTTCTTC | CAWSLGLADNEQFF
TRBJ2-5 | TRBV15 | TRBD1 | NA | TGTGCCACCAGCAGAGCCAGGGGGGAGACCCAGTACTTC | CATSRARGETQYF
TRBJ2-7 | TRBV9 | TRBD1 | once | TGTGCCAGCAGCGGATGGGACAGTCAGGTGCAGTACTTC | CASSGWDSQVQYF
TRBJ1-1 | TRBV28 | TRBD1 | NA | TGTGCCAGCAGATCACAGGGGGTGACGATGAACACTGAAGCTTTCTTT | CASRSQGVTMNTEAFF
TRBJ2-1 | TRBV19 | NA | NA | TGTGCCAGTAGTATAGATCGGGGCCTCTCCTACAATGAGCAGTTCTTC | CASSIDRGLSYNEQFF
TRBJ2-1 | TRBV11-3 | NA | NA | TGTGCCAGCAGCCTCACACAGAACAATGAGCAGTTCTTC | CASSLTQNNEQFF
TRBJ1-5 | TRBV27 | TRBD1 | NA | TGTGCCAGCAGTACAGGGGCGAGCAATCAGCCCCAGCATTTT | CASSTGASNQPQHF
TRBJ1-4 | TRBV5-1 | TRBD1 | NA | TGCGCCAGCAGCCTCAGGGGGCGCGGTGAAAAACTGTTTTTT | CASSLRGRGEKLFF
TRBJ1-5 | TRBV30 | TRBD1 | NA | TGTGCCTGGAGTGTCGCCAGGGGGTCGGACAATCAGCCCCAGCATTTT | CAWSVARGSDNQPQHF
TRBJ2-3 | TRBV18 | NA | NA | TGTGCCAGCTCACCTGCGGGACAACTACACACAGATACGCAGTATTTT | CASSPAGQLHTDTQYF
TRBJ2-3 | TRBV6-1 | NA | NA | TGTGCCAGCAGTGGACAGGCCTACACAGATACGCAGTATTTT | CASSGQAYTDTQYF
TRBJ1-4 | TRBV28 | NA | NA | TGTGCCAGCAGTTTATGGCTCGGGGAGACCGAAAAACTGTTTTTT | CASSLWLGETEKLFF
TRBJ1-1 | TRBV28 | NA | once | TGTGCCAGCAGAGTTCCTCAGGGGTACACTGAAGCTTTCTTT | CASRVPQGYTEAFF
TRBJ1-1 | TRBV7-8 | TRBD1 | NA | TGTGCCAGCAGTCCCACGATGGGACAGGGGACTGAAGCTTTCTTT | CASSPTMGQGTEAFF
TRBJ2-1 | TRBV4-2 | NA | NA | TGTGCCAGCAGCCAAGATGAGTGGGATTACAATGAGCAGTTCTTC | CASSQDEWDYNEQFF
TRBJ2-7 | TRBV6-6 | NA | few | TGTGCCAGCAGTTACGGCAACGCGGGACAGAGCTACGAGCAGTACTTC | CASSYGNAGQSYEQYF
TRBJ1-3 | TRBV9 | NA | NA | TGTGCCAGCAGCGTAGAGGTAGGGAGCTCTGGAAACACCATATATTTT | CASSVEVGSSGNTIYF
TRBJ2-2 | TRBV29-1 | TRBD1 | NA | TGCAGCGTCGTCGGACAGGGTCGGGAGCTGTTTTTT | CSVVGQGRELFF
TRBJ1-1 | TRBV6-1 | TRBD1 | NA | TGTGCCAGCAGTGACTGGACAGGGAGGGCTGAAGCTTTCTTT | CASSDWTGRAEAFF
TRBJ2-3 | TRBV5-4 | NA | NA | TGTGCCAGCAGCCCCATTAGCAGCGGGCGCGTGACGCAGTATTTT | CASSPISSGRVTQYF
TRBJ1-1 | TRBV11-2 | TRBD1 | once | TGTGCCAGCAGAAAGACAGGGGCCACTGAAGCTTTCTTT | CASRKTGATEAFF